This is a list of T cell receptor beta chains from one sample in a study of CD8+ T cells in alopecia areata. TCRdb keeps only in-frame clones here, not all; method: immunoSEQ multiplex PCR. The sample has about 270,000 clones, about 60% seen once. The material sequenced was CD4+ T cells sorted from blood, taken around week 54, from a patient treated with tofacitinib. The source of these receptors is a human donor with alopecia areata. CDR3s include the opening cysteine and the closing phenylalanine or tryptophan. The D gene is left open where the match is weak. The size field is filled for only some rows; it gives once, few, many or a size class.

d_call: TRBD1
clone_size: .
v_call: TRBV27
j_call: TRBJ2-5
cdr3_aa: CASRRLGTEETQYF
cdr3_nt: TGTGCCAGCAGGCGATTAGGGACAGAAGAGACCCAGTACTTC

d_call: .
clone_size: .
v_call: TRBV7-2
j_call: TRBJ1-2
cdr3_aa: CASSLDPGAGGYTF
cdr3_nt: TGTGCCAGCAGCTTAGATCCAGGGGCAGGTGGCTACACCTTC

d_call: .
clone_size: .
v_call: TRBV29-1
j_call: TRBJ1-2
cdr3_aa: CSSSLSFHTF
cdr3_nt: TGCAGCTCGAGCCTTTCTTTCCACACCTTC

d_call: .
clone_size: once
v_call: TRBV25-1
j_call: TRBJ2-3
cdr3_aa: CASSEIQGRGTDTQYF
cdr3_nt: TGTGCCAGCAGTGAGATACAGGGTCGCGGCACAGATACGCAGTATTTT

d_call: .
clone_size: .
v_call: TRBV30
j_call: TRBJ2-2
cdr3_aa: CAWWHTNTGELFF
cdr3_nt: TGTGCCTGGTGGCACACGAACACCGGGGAGCTGTTTTTT

d_call: .
clone_size: .
v_call: TRBV6-5
j_call: TRBJ2-2
cdr3_aa: CASRAANTGELFF
cdr3_nt: TGTGCCAGCAGGGCAGCGAACACCGGGGAGCTGTTTTTT

d_call: .
clone_size: .
v_call: TRBV29-1
j_call: TRBJ1-5
cdr3_aa: CSGGDLNQPQHF
cdr3_nt: TGCAGCGGGGGGGATCTCAATCAGCCCCAGCATTTT

d_call: .
clone_size: few
v_call: TRBV15
j_call: TRBJ1-1
cdr3_aa: CATSSNKNTEAFF
cdr3_nt: TGTGCCACCAGCAGCAATAAGAACACTGAAGCTTTCTTT

d_call: .
clone_size: .
v_call: TRBV6-5
j_call: TRBJ1-2
cdr3_aa: CASSYEGGYTF
cdr3_nt: TGTGCCAGCAGTTACGAGGGTGGCTACACCTTC

d_call: .
clone_size: .
v_call: TRBV18
j_call: TRBJ1-4
cdr3_aa: CASSPTQGTNEKLFF
cdr3_nt: TGTGCCAGCTCACCAACTCAGGGTACTAATGAAAAACTGTTTTTT

d_call: TRBD1
clone_size: .
v_call: TRBV30
j_call: TRBJ1-6
cdr3_aa: CAWSVRGQRYNSPLHF
cdr3_nt: TGTGCCTGGAGTGTACGGGGACAGAGATATAATTCACCCCTCCACTTT

d_call: TRBD1
clone_size: .
v_call: TRBV5-1
j_call: TRBJ2-1
cdr3_aa: CASSLEDRGLDEQFF
cdr3_nt: TGCGCCAGCAGCTTGGAGGACAGGGGCTTGGATGAGCAGTTCTTC

d_call: .
clone_size: few
v_call: TRBV18
j_call: TRBJ1-5
cdr3_aa: CASSRAEGRTSPQHF
cdr3_nt: TGTGCCAGCTCACGGGCAGAGGGGAGAACCTCGCCCCAGCATTTT

d_call: .
clone_size: .
v_call: TRBV6-1
j_call: TRBJ2-6
cdr3_aa: CASSGTDTGANVLTF
cdr3_nt: TGTGCCAGCAGTGGGACAGACACTGGGGCCAACGTCCTGACTTTC

d_call: TRBD1
clone_size: .
v_call: TRBV29-1
j_call: TRBJ2-3
cdr3_aa: CSVAQDRGPDTQYF
cdr3_nt: TGCAGCGTTGCCCAGGACAGGGGGCCGGATACGCAGTATTTT

d_call: TRBD1
clone_size: .
v_call: TRBV30
j_call: TRBJ2-4
cdr3_aa: CAWDRGIAKNIQYF
cdr3_nt: TGTGCCTGGGACAGGGGGATAGCCAAAAACATTCAGTACTTC

d_call: .
clone_size: .
v_call: TRBV7-9
j_call: TRBJ1-6
cdr3_aa: CASASDPYSPLHF
cdr3_nt: TGTGCCAGCGCGTCGGACCCTTATTCACCCCTCCACTTT

d_call: TRBD2
clone_size: .
v_call: TRBV9
j_call: TRBJ2-3
cdr3_aa: CASSVGGAQDTQYF
cdr3_nt: TGTGCCAGCAGCGTCGGGGGGGCACAAGATACGCAGTATTTT

d_call: .
clone_size: .
v_call: TRBV7-9
j_call: TRBJ1-2
cdr3_aa: CASSSNTDRYGYTF
cdr3_nt: TGTGCCAGCAGCTCCAACACGGACCGCTATGGCTACACCTTC

d_call: TRBD2
clone_size: .
v_call: TRBV11-2
j_call: TRBJ2-7
cdr3_aa: CASSPSGETYEQYF
cdr3_nt: TGTGCCAGCAGCCCCAGCGGGGAGACCTACGAGCAGTACTTC

d_call: TRBD1
clone_size: .
v_call: TRBV7-3
j_call: TRBJ1-1
cdr3_aa: CASSLTGTGMAFF
cdr3_nt: TGTGCCAGCAGCTTAACTGGGACAGGGATGGCTTTCTTT

d_call: TRBD2
clone_size: .
v_call: TRBV5-4
j_call: TRBJ2-5
cdr3_aa: CASSWGAGVTQETQYF
cdr3_nt: TGTGCCAGCAGCTGGGGAGCGGGGGTGACACAAGAGACCCAGTACTTC

d_call: TRBD1
clone_size: .
v_call: TRBV5-6
j_call: TRBJ2-3
cdr3_aa: CASSPSDRGTDTQYF
cdr3_nt: TGTGCCAGCAGCCCTTCGGACAGGGGCACAGATACGCAGTATTTT